The source of this T cell receptor (beta chain) is a study of blood T cell repertoires in COVID-19. CDR3 length equals 14 residues. Germline CDR1 is LNHDA and CDR2 is SQIVND (reference sequence). V was clipped by 8 bases and J by 3 bases; unmatched bases: 6. Data came from immunoSEQ multiplex PCR; TCRdb stores just in-frame clones and leaves some out. The data hold 150,000 to 190,000 clones, with approximately 79% observed a single time. The specimen was PBMCs or T cells enriched from blood (not recorded which). J is TRBJ2-1 and V is TRBV19; 8 bases are shared with TRBD1. The TCR was taken from a middle-aged man who had recovered from COVID-19. The CDR3 here is CASQDRAGYNEQFF. CDR3 nucleotides: TGTGCCAGTCAGGACAGGGCGGGCTACAATGAGCAGTTCTTC.